The following is a T cell receptor beta chain sequence with its context. This clone's antigen is unknown. The record has no base qualities; no much larger clone is one base away. In the germline V gene (reference sequence), CDR1 corresponds to SEHNR and CDR2 to FQNEAQ. The CDR3 goes from the cysteine to the phenylalanine over 13 residues. Only the CDR3 part of the read is kept: 39 bases, read in frame from the first base. V is pared back by 2 bases and J by 9 bases, with 13 bases lying between the germline termini. The source of the sample is a study of T cells in localized non-small cell lung cancer (dated by TCRdb to 2018 to 2020). Looking at the study overall: The study examined T cell repertoires in 236 patients with early-stage NSCLC and compared tumors with uninvolved tumor-adjacent lungs. All 250 or so NSCLC patients in the cohort were treatment-naive and had localized lung tumors that were resected. Of the NSCLC patients, 120 to 150 were male and some 97 were female, and the mean age was roughly 61 years.

The research as a whole found: The highest T cell clonality was observed in uninvolved tumor-adjacent lung, where clonality exceeded that of tumor, suggesting that antigenic responses were more focused in uninvolved tumor-adjacent lung. Because the study design was exploratory, TCR variables were selected using unadjusted p-values without false-discovery rate correction. Multi-region tumor sequencing was not performed, so intratumor heterogeneity could not be excluded. Longer overall survival was associated with higher blood T cell density, whereas shorter survival was associated with higher adjacent-lung clonality. Of the top 100 tumor clones, a median of roughly 57 were detected in paired uninvolved adjacent lung; about 26 were also among that lung's top 100.

At diagnosis, peripheral blood, uninvolved tumor-adjacent lung and tumor were collected and stored as a combination of fresh-frozen and FFPE material. For TCR repertoire profiling, blood samples were analyzed as peripheral blood mononuclear cells. TCR beta CDR3 regions were sequenced from DNA using the immunoSEQ Assay. In the source study's methods: T cell density was computed as TCR beta template counts normalized to usable DNA estimated by amplifying housekeeping genes. The preseqR package was used to estimate richness by extrapolating to 400,000 templates for PBMC samples and to 120,000 templates for tissue samples. Clonality was taken to be one minus Pielou's evenness. Tissue-enriched TCRs were identified by differential abundance testing using productive amino-acid clonotypes, minimum total count 5 and alpha 0.1. Repertoire overlap between compartments was quantified with the Jaccard Index and Morisita Overlap Index. GLIPH grouped TCR beta CDR3s together with public tetramer-defined viral CDR3s, and a viral motif had to include at least three viral sequences and also show V-gene enrichment. The clones in this table, taken by TCRdb from immuneACCESS, are in-frame only. Not every clone is retained; where verified, under half of the shortfall comes from an unresolved V gene, and the cause of the rest is unknown. The DNA was the basis for D and trimming; V, J and clone size are from that table. This sample has roughly 30,000 clones in its table, and 75% to 95% of those were observed once. The ten biggest clones cover approximately 30% of the sample.

Specimen: peripheral blood, collected before any cancer treatment. The sequence is built from TRBV7-9 and TRBJ1-1, with the D segment identity uncertain. This clonotype was obtained from a female donor over 55 with stage I lung adenocarcinoma. CDR3 loop: CASSLREAGQAFF. At the DNA level, the sequence is TGTGCCAGCAGCTTACGGGAAGCAGGACAAGCTTTCTTT.